The rows below give T cell receptor beta chains drawn from one sample of a study of PD-1 blockade in mismatch repair-deficient tumors. Produced via immunoSEQ multiplex PCR; TCRdb's table is partial and in-frame only. This sample has about 60,000 clones, with about 91% found just once. This sample comprised peripheral blood, obtained 52 weeks after starting pembrolizumab. Source of these receptors: an adult with mismatch repair-deficient cancer. Each CDR3 is given with its conserved first and last residue. D genes are given only for firm matches. Only some rows state a clone size, as once, few, many or a class for expanded clones.

clone size,V gene,J gene,D gene,CDR3 protein,CDR3 DNA
.,TRBV29-1,TRBJ2-7,TRBD1,CSVEESGQGAREQYF,TGCAGCGTTGAAGAATCAGGGCAGGGGGCGAGGGAGCAGTACTTC
.,TRBV30,TRBJ2-1,.,CAWSRLSSYNEQFF,TGTGCCTGGAGTAGGCTTAGCTCCTACAATGAGCAGTTCTTC
.,TRBV15,TRBJ2-5,.,CATSRDSPNGQETQYF,TGTGCCACCAGCAGAGATTCCCCTAACGGGCAGGAGACCCAGTACTTC
.,TRBV13,TRBJ2-3,.,CASSLGRATDTQYF,TGTGCCAGCAGCTTAGGGCGCGCCACAGATACGCAGTATTTT
.,TRBV19,TRBJ1-3,.,CASSIRLKPGNTIYF,TGTGCCAGTAGTATAAGGCTTAAACCTGGAAACACCATATATTTT
.,TRBV7-2,TRBJ2-6,.,CASSFLSGANVLTF,TGTGCCAGCAGCTTCCTATCTGGGGCCAACGTCCTGACTTTC
.,TRBV9,TRBJ2-1,.,CASSVGSGTTYEQFF,TGTGCCAGCAGCGTAGGTAGCGGAACGACCTATGAGCAGTTCTTC
.,TRBV10-2,TRBJ2-3,TRBD1,CASRGTGGRLTQYF,TGCGCCAGCAGAGGGACAGGGGGGCGACTAACGCAGTATTTT
.,TRBV10-3,TRBJ2-3,.,CAISDRGTGDTQYF,TGTGCCATCAGTGACCGGGGTACCGGGGATACGCAGTATTTT
.,TRBV7-6,TRBJ2-5,.,CASSSKETQYF,TGTGCCAGCAGCTCAAAAGAGACCCAGTACTTC
.,TRBV7-8,TRBJ1-2,.,CASSLEGRANYGYTF,TGTGCCAGCAGCTTAGAAGGCAGAGCTAACTATGGCTACACCTTC
.,TRBV9,TRBJ2-7,.,CASGGLGSYEQYF,TGTGCCAGCGGGGGCCTCGGGTCCTACGAGCAGTACTTC
.,TRBV19,TRBJ2-3,.,CASSRAKGVTSTDTQYF,TGTGCCAGTAGTAGGGCCAAAGGGGTAACCTCCACAGATACGCAGTATTTT
.,TRBV5-1,TRBJ2-2,.,CASSLSGELFF,TGCGCCAGCAGCTTGAGCGGGGAGCTGTTTTTT
.,TRBV25-1,TRBJ2-5,TRBD1,CASSRQGAETQYF,TGTGCCAGCAGCCGCCAGGGGGCAGAGACCCAGTACTTC
.,TRBV4-1,TRBJ1-2,.,CASSPPNPGNYGYTF,TGCGCCAGCAGCCCACCAAACCCAGGGAACTATGGCTACACCTTC
.,TRBV29-1,TRBJ2-7,TRBD2,CSVGAGGPYEQYF,TGCAGCGTGGGGGCGGGAGGACCCTACGAGCAGTACTTC
.,TRBV5-4,TRBJ2-7,.,CASSLIMTSYPYEQYF,TGTGCCAGCAGCTTAATAATGACTTCCTACCCCTACGAGCAGTACTTC
.,TRBV5-1,TRBJ2-5,.,CASSAGTSRGETQYF,TGCGCCAGCAGCGCTGGGACCTCGAGGGGGGAGACCCAGTACTTC
.,TRBV5-1,TRBJ2-7,.,CASSSQGSSYEQYF,TGCGCCAGCAGCTCCCAGGGTTCCTCCTACGAGCAGTACTTC
.,TRBV27,TRBJ2-1,.,CASSLLGNNEQFF,TGTGCCAGCAGTTTATTGGGGAACAATGAGCAGTTCTTC
.,TRBV2,TRBJ2-7,TRBD1,CASRTAQGANEQYF,TGTGCCAGTCGTACTGCACAGGGGGCGAATGAGCAGTACTTC
.,TRBV6-6,TRBJ2-7,TRBD2,CASSYWSSGSYEQYF,TGTGCCAGCAGTTACTGGAGTAGCGGGAGTTACGAGCAGTACTTC
once,TRBV28,TRBJ2-5,TRBD1,CASSLSPGQGGPQFTQYF,TGTGCCAGCAGTCTAAGCCCCGGACAGGGGGGCCCCCAGTTCACCCAGTACTTC
once,TRBV4-1,TRBJ2-7,.,CASSLSASRTYEQYF,TGCGCCAGCAGCCTCTCCGCTAGCAGGACGTACGAGCAGTACTTC
.,TRBV7-2,TRBJ2-5,TRBD1,CASSLESGQEKLRHF,TGTGCCAGCAGCTTAGAGTCAGGACAGGAGAAATTGAGGCACTTC
.,TRBV4-1,TRBJ2-7,.,CASSLSGAYEQYF,TGCGCCAGCAGCCTCTCCGGGGCTTACGAGCAGTACTTC
.,TRBV6-1,TRBJ1-1,TRBD1,CASSALQGAGEAFF,TGTGCCAGCAGTGCCTTACAGGGGGCCGGTGAAGCTTTCTTT
.,TRBV7-9,TRBJ2-5,.,CASSLSAWGQETQYF,TGTGCCAGCAGCTTATCAGCCTGGGGGCAAGAGACCCAGTACTTC
.,TRBV7-9,TRBJ2-3,.,CATRWGRASTDTQYF,TGTGCCACCCGATGGGGTCGAGCTTCCACAGATACGCAGTATTTT